Following are 28 T cell receptor beta chains from one sample sequenced in a study of cytomegalovirus exposure and HLA in healthy donors. 60 Vbeta and 13 Jbeta primers were used in PCR. The method was immunoSEQ multiplex PCR; TCRdb's version includes in-frame clones alone and lacks a portion of them. Among around 99,000 clones listed, 65% to 85% were seen once. The specimen sequenced was PBMCs. These receptors were taken from a man aged 18 to 29 in good health and CMV-seronegative.

In the case of this clone: Germline and junction disagree at one end, which may indicate a read error. This chain's CDR3 is CSSSSSSSGGYTF. The CDR3 DNA reads as TGTTCCAGCAGCTCTAGCTCCTCTGGCGGCTACACCTTC. The chain employs TRBV7-9 and TRBJ1-2, with no clear D. CDR3 length: 13 residues. Germline-derived CDR1 and CDR2 are SEHNR and FQNEAQ (reference sequence).

The V gene is TRBV9, the J gene TRBJ1-5; 12 positions agree with TRBD1. The CDR3 extends over 14 amino acids. After removal of 4 bases from V and 7 bases from J, the junction contained 3 bases not matched to a gene. The germline CDR1 and CDR2 sequences are SGDLS and YYNGEE. CDR3 bases: TGTGCCAGCAGCCGCGGGACAGGGGGCCAGCCCCAGCATTTT. Encoded protein: CASSRGTGGQPQHF.

V gene TRBV15 combines with J gene TRBJ1-5; D not certain. V gave up 1 base and J gave up 2 bases, with 9 bases separating them. The germline CDR1 and CDR2 sequences are LNHNV and YYDKDF (reference sequence). The CDR3 extends over 15 amino acids. The CDR3 region is CATSRVKFGNQPQHF. The CDR3 DNA reads TGTGCCACCAGCAGAGTCAAATTTGGCAATCAGCCCCAGCATTTT.

V is TRBV7-9 and J is TRBJ1-5, with 7 bases aligning to TRBD1. V trimming: 0 bases; J trimming: 3 bases; junction bases outside the gene matches: 8. CDR3 length: 17 amino acids. The V gene's germline CDR1 is SEHNR and CDR2 FQNEAQ (reference sequence). Here the CDR3 DNA reads TGTGCCAGCAGCTTAGCCGGTCGAGGGGGCATCAATCAGCCCCAGCATTTT. This sequence encodes CASSLAGRGGINQPQHF.

Only one count was recorded for this clone. CDR3 residues: CASSSGGASYNEQFF. Here the CDR3 DNA reads TGTGCCAGCAGTAGCGGGGGCGCGTCCTACAATGAGCAGTTCTTC. The gene calls are TRBV27 and TRBJ2-1; TRBD2 matches at 8 bases. Germline CDR1 is MNHEY and CDR2 is SMNVEV (reference sequence). The V gene end was trimmed by 5 bases and the J gene end by 1 base; junction bases not matched to a gene: 4. This CDR3 region has 15 residues.

This chain's CDR3 is CASSVGQGRDNEKLFF. The DNA of the CDR3 is TGTGCCAGCAGTGTCGGACAGGGCAGAGATAATGAAAAACTGTTTTTT. The chain couples TRBV4-2 to TRBJ1-4; TRBD1 agrees at 8 bases. The germline V gene encodes CDR1 LGHNA and CDR2 YNFKEQ. V was pared by 6 bases and J by 4 bases, with 10 bases of the junction left unmatched. The CDR3 is 16 residues long.

A note on this clone: Its ends do not fully match the called genes, so a read error is possible. The chain recombines TRBV7-9 with TRBJ1-1, with TRBD1 matching 9 bases. The V gene's germline CDR1 is SEHNR and CDR2 FQNEAQ (reference sequence). The CDR3 runs to 14 residues. CDR3 nucleotides: TGTTCCAGCAGCTGGACAGGGGCGGCTGCTGAAGCTTTCTTT. It encodes CSSSWTGAAAEAFF. The entire variable domain, with the rest obtained from reference TRBV7-9 and TRBJ1-1, is as follows: DTGVSQNPRHKITKRGQNVTFRCDPISEHNRLYWYRQTLGQGPEFLTYFQNEAQLEKSRLLSDRFSAERPKGSFSTLEIQRTEQGDSAMYLCSSSWTGAAAEAFFGQGTRLTVV.

A few counts support this clone. The rearrangement joins TRBV18 to TRBJ1-1; 7 bases fit TRBD1. This CDR3 is 15 amino acids long. Trimming took 4 bases from V and 0 from J; bases not matched to a gene: 5. Germline V CDR1 and CDR2: KGHSH, LQKENI. The CDR3 DNA reads as TGTGCCAGCTCACGAAAGACAGGGTTGAACACTGAAGCTTTCTTT. Protein product: CASSRKTGLNTEAFF.

The chain joins TRBV7-3 to TRBJ2-5; D is perhaps TRBD1 (5 bases). Trimming took off 2 bases at V and 7 bases at J, with 14 bases between the two ends. Germline V gene sequence: CDR1 SGHTA, CDR2 FQGTGA. The CDR3 spans 14 residues. CDR3 bases: TGTGCCAGCAGCTTAGGGCCACGTACAGGGACCCAGTACTTC. Translation: CASSLGPRTGTQYF.

V usage is TRBV7-6 and J usage is TRBJ2-7; D possibly corresponds to TRBD1 (6 bases). Germline V gives CDR1 SGHVS, CDR2 FNYEAQ. V was pared by 3 bases and J by 2 bases, with 14 bases between. The CDR3 has 15 amino acids. Written as DNA, the CDR3 is TGTGCCAGCAGCTTGGGACAAAGTAGTCCCTACGAGCAGTACTTC. This sequence encodes CASSLGQSSPYEQYF.

V gene TRBV9 combines with J gene TRBJ1-1; D gene uncertain. Deletions cut 0 bases from V and 1 base from J, with 7 bases between. Germline CDR1 and CDR2: SGDLS and YYNGEE. CDR3 size: 14 residues. The CDR3 DNA reads as TGTGCCAGCAGCGTAGTGTCCGGGAACACTGAAGCTTTCTTT. Protein product: CASSVVSGNTEAFF.

This sequence joins TRBV7-2 and TRBJ2-4, with D perhaps matching TRBD2 (5 bases). From germline, CDR1 is SGHTA and CDR2 FQGNSA. Trimming removed 3 bases at V and 7 bases at J, with 13 bases between. The CDR3 totals 14 residues. The CDR3 sequence is CASSFEVRGNIQYF. The CDR3 DNA sequence: TGTGCCAGCAGCTTTGAGGTTAGAGGGAACATTCAGTACTTC.

This chain connects TRBV6-1 to TRBJ1-6; D gene uncertain. Germline V gives CDR1 MNHNS, CDR2 SASEGT. The CDR3 loop spans 13 amino acids. Between the trimmed V and J ends, which lost 5 bases and 7 bases, there was a span of 9 bases. The CDR3: CASSINENSPLHF. CDR3 bases: TGTGCCAGCAGTATAAACGAGAATTCACCCCTCCACTTT.

This clone was observed once. A much more abundant neighbour one base away suggests this may be a read error. The same CDR3 is also encoded by other DNA sequences in this sample. The chain uses TRBV7-9 and TRBJ1-6; D is perhaps TRBD1 (6 bases). The CDR3 sequence is 11 residues long. Trimming removed 10 bases from V and 10 bases from J, with 11 bases in between. In germline, CDR1 is SEHNR, CDR2 FQNEAQ (reference sequence). CDR3 in amino acids: CATETGSPLHF. The CDR3 DNA is TGTGCCACCGAGACAGGATCACCCCTCCACTTT.

The chain has TRBV5-6 and TRBJ2-5; 10 nucleotides align to TRBD2. V shed 4 bases and J 1 base; nucleotides not matched to a gene: 13. Germline CDR1 and CDR2: SGHDT and YYEEEE. This CDR3 contains 18 residues. CDR3 in DNA: TGTGCCAGCAGCCAAGCAAGTAGCGGGAGGTGGGGCCAAGAGACCCAGTACTTC. Translation gives CASSQASSGRWGQETQYF.

This chain connects TRBV2 to TRBJ1-5, with D maybe TRBD1 (5 bases). The CDR3 has 17 residues. CDR1 and CDR2 (germline): SNHLY, FYNNEI. Trimming stripped 4 bases from V and 2 bases from J, with 18 bases between. CDR3 in DNA: TGTGCCAGCAGTGGGGAAGCAGTTCCCAGGGGCAATCAGCCCCAGCATTTT. It codes for CASSGEAVPRGNQPQHF. The whole variable domain, filled in from reference TRBV2 and TRBJ1-5, reads EPEVTQTPSHQVTQMGQEVILRCVPISNHLYFYWYRQILGQKVEFLVSFYNNEISEKSEIFDDQFSVERPDGSNFTLKIRSTKLEDSAMYFCASSGEAVPRGNQPQHFGDGTRLSIL.

The chain uses TRBV27 and TRBJ2-7, with 7 bases identical to TRBD2. The CDR3 extends over 17 amino acids. Unmatched junction bases numbered 14, after V lost 6 bases and J lost 0 bases. CDR1 MNHEY and CDR2 SMNVEV come from the germline V gene (reference sequence). The CDR3 sequence: CASSPGEGRASSYEQYF. DNA for the CDR3: TGTGCCAGCAGCCCCGGGGAGGGAAGGGCATCCTCCTACGAGCAGTACTTC.

This chain joins TRBV18 and TRBJ2-2, with a weak D call TRBD2 (6 bases). This CDR3 has 15 residues. Trimming cost V 3 bases and J 6 bases, with 14 bases left between them. Germline CDR1 reads KGHSH; CDR2 reads LQKENI. The CDR3 DNA reads TGTGCCAGCTCACCGGAGGGTTCCCTCTCCGGGGAGCTGTTTTTT. Amino acids: CASSPEGSLSGELFF. Combining the CDR3 with reference TRBV18 and TRBJ2-2 gives the whole variable domain NAGVMQNPRHLVRRRGQEARLRCSPMKGHSHVYWYRQLPEEGLKFMVYLQKENIIDESGMPKERFSAEFPKEGPSILRIQQVVRGDSAAYFCASSPEGSLSGELFFGEGSRLTVL.

V usage is TRBV9 and J usage is TRBJ2-7; TRBD2 might be the D (7 bases). The CDR3 contains 12 residues. Germline values: CDR1 SGDLS, CDR2 YYNGEE. With 7 bases removed from V and 3 bases from J, the gap between germline ends came to 11 bases. The chain's CDR3 is CASGGAGYEQYF. CDR3 DNA sequence: TGTGCCAGCGGGGGGGCCGGCTACGAGCAGTACTTC.

This rearrangement joins TRBV6-5 to TRBJ1-2, with 8 bases aligning to TRBD1. J lost 8 bases, V lost 4 bases, and 3 bases had no gene match. CDR1 and CDR2 (germline): MNHEY, SVGAGI. The CDR3 consists of 12 residues. CDR3 nucleotide sequence: TGTGCCAGCAGTTTTGGACAGGGAGGCTACACCTTC. Translating it yields CASSFGQGGYTF.

CDR3 amino acids: CASRETGLYEQYF. CDR3 in DNA: TGTGCCAGCAGGGAGACAGGGCTCTACGAGCAGTACTTC. The chain couples TRBV2 to TRBJ2-7, with 7 bases fitting TRBD1. The J segment lost 3 bases and the V segment lost 6 bases, leaving 5 bases of the junction unmatched. The germline V gene encodes CDR1 SNHLY and CDR2 FYNNEI. The CDR3 spans 13 residues.

The chain employs TRBV19 and TRBJ1-5; no definite D call. CDR1 is LNHDA, CDR2 SQIVND, per germline (reference sequence). The CDR3 runs 18 residues. The V end was cut by 6 bases, the J end by 2 bases, with 23 bases between. The CDR3 sequence: CASRMEVRAQQGNQPQHF. CDR3 DNA sequence: TGTGCCAGTAGAATGGAGGTGAGGGCCCAACAAGGCAATCAGCCCCAGCATTTT. The complete variable domain, with remaining parts taken from reference TRBV19 and TRBJ1-5, reads DGGITQSPKYLFRKEGQNVTLSCEQNLNHDAMYWYRQDPGQGLRLIYYSQIVNDFQKGDIAEGYSVSREKKESFPLTVTSAQKNPTAFYLCASRMEVRAQQGNQPQHFGDGTRLSIL.

This rearrangement joins TRBV7-2 to TRBJ1-2; TRBD1 matches 8 bases. Per the germline V gene, CDR1 is SGHTA and CDR2 is FQGNSA. V lost 5 bases, J lost 3 bases, and 2 bases stayed unmatched. CDR3 length: 13 residues. CDR3 sequence reads: CASSPDRDYGYTF. Written as DNA, the CDR3 is TGTGCCAGCAGCCCGGACAGGGACTATGGCTACACCTTC.

The chain is built from TRBV2 and TRBJ2-2; 8 bases fit TRBD1. Germline values: CDR1 SNHLY, CDR2 FYNNEI. The CDR3 extends over 14 amino acids. The V and J ends lost 6 bases and 6 bases, in that order; junction bases with no gene match: 6. The CDR3: CASRTGVRSGELFF. DNA for the CDR3: TGTGCCAGCAGGACAGGGGTTCGGTCCGGGGAGCTGTTTTTT.

The genes are TRBV6-4 and TRBJ2-3, with 11 bases fitting TRBD2. The CDR3 has 17 amino acids. V lost 2 bases to trimming and J lost 2 bases; unmatched junction nucleotides: 6. Germline V gives CDR1 MRHNA, CDR2 SNTAGT. This CDR3 reads CASSDQASGGITDTQYF. The CDR3 DNA reads as TGTGCCAGCAGTGACCAAGCTAGCGGGGGGATCACAGATACGCAGTATTTT.

This clone was counted at least ten times. The chain has TRBV6-5 and TRBJ2-3; 11 nucleotides match TRBD2. The V segment lost 4 bases and the J segment 13 bases; nucleotides outside the gene matches: 13. From germline, CDR1 is MNHEY and CDR2 SVGAGI. The CDR3 has 15 residues. This chain's CDR3 is CASSFVTSGTGSEYF. Here the CDR3 DNA reads TGTGCCAGCAGTTTTGTGACTAGCGGGACTGGTTCGGAGTATTTT.

This clone was observed a single time. The V gene is TRBV6-5, the J gene TRBJ1-2; D may be TRBD1 (6 bases). The CDR3 length is 15 residues. Germline loops: CDR1 MNHEY, CDR2 SVGAGI. V was cut by 0 bases and J by 7 bases, with 15 bases left in between. The CDR3 here is CASSYSNGGAGGYTF. In nucleotides, the CDR3 is TGTGCCAGCAGTTACTCGAATGGGGGGGCTGGTGGCTACACCTTC.

The J gene is TRBJ2-4, the V gene TRBV5-6, with 9 bases that match TRBD1. Germline-derived CDR1 and CDR2 are SGHDT and YYEEEE. With 2 bases clipped from V and 2 bases from J, the junction kept 2 bases outside the gene matches. The CDR3 runs to 15 residues. DNA of the CDR3: TGTGCCAGCAGCTTAGGGACAGGGACCAAAAACATTCAGTACTTC. Translated, it gives CASSLGTGTKNIQYF.